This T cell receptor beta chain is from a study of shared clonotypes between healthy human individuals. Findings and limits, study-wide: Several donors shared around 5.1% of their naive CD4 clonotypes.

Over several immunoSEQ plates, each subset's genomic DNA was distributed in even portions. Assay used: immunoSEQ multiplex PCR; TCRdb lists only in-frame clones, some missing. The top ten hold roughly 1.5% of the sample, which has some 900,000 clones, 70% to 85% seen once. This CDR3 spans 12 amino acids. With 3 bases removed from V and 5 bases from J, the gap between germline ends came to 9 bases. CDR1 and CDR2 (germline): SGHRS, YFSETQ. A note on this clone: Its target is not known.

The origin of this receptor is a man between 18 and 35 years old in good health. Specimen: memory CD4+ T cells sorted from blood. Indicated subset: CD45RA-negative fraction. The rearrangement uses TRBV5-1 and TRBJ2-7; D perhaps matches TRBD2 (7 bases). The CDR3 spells CASSWGGHEQYF. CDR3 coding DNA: TGCGCCAGCAGCTGGGGGGGCCACGAGCAGTACTTC.